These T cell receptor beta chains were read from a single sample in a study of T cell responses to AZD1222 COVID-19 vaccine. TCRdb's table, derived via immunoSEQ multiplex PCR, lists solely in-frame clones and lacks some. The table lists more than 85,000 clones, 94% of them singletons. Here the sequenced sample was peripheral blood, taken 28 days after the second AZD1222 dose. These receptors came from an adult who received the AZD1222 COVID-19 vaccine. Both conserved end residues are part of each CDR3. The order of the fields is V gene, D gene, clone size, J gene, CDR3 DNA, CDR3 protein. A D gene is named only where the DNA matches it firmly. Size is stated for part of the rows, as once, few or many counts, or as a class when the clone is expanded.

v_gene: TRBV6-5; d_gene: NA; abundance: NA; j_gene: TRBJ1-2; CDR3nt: TGTGCCAGCAGCAGAGACAGGAAACATGGCTACACCTTC; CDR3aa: CASSRDRKHGYTF
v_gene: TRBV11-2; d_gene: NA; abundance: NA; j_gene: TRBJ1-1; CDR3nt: TGTGCCAGCAGCGTGGTTCCGAACACTGAAGCTTTCTTT; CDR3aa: CASSVVPNTEAFF
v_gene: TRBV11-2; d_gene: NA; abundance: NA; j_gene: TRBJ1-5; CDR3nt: TGTGCCAGCAGCCCTACAGGGAATCAGCCCCAGCATTTT; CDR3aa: CASSPTGNQPQHF
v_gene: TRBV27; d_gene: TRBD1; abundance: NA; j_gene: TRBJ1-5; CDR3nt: TGTGCCAGCAGTTTATCCCACGAGACAGGGGTTCATCAGCCCCAGCATTTT; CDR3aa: CASSLSHETGVHQPQHF
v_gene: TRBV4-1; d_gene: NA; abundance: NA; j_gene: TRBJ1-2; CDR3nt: TGCGCCAGCGGGCCCCCAGGGAGCTCAGGCTACACCTTC; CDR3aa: CASGPPGSSGYTF
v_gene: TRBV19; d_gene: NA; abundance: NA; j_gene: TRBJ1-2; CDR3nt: TGTGCCAGCGGGACTCAAAATGGCTACACCTTC; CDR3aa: CASGTQNGYTF
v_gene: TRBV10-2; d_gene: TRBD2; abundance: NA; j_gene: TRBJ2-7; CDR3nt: TGCGCCAGCCGCTTGGCTAGCGGCAACTCCTACGAGCAGTACTTC; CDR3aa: CASRLASGNSYEQYF
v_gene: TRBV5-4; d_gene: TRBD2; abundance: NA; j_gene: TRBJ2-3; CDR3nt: TGTGCCAGCAGCTTGGGCGGACTAGCGGCCACAGATACGCAGTATTTT; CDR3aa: CASSLGGLAATDTQYF
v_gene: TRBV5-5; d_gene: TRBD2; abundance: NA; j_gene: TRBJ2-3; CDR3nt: TGTGCCAGCAGCTTGCAGCAGCGGGGAAGCACAGATACGCAGTATTTT; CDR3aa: CASSLQQRGSTDTQYF
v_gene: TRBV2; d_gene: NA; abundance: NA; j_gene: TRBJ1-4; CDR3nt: TGTGCCAGCAATCCAATGGGGGGGACGAGTGAAAAACTGTTTTTT; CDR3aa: CASNPMGGTSEKLFF
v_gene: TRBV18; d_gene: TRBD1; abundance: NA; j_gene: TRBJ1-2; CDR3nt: TGTGCCAGCTATGAACAGGGGGCCGGTCTGGATGGCTACACCTTC; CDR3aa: CASYEQGAGLDGYTF
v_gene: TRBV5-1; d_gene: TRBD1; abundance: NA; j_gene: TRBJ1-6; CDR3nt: TGCGCCAGCAGCTTGGGACAGGGGGCAAATAATTCACCCCTCCACTTT; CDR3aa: CASSLGQGANNSPLHF
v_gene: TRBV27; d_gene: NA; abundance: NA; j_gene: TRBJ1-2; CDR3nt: TGTGCCAGCAGTCCAACGGGGAGGGTTGGCTACACCTTC; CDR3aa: CASSPTGRVGYTF
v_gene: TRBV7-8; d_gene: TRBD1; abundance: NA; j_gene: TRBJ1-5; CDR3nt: TGTGCCAGCAGCTTCCTCGGGACAGGGGTTCAGCCCCAGCATTTT; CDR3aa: CASSFLGTGVQPQHF
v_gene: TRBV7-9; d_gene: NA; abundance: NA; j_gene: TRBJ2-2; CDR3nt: TGTGCCAGCACCAATAAACAGGGTCCGTGGACCGGGGAGCTGTTTTTT; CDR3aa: CASTNKQGPWTGELFF
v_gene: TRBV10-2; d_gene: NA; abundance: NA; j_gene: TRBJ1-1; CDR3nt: TGCGCCAGATGCGCCACGGGGGTAGCTGAAGCTTTCTTT; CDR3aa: CARCATGVAEAFF
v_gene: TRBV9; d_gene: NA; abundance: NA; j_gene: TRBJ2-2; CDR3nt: TGTGCCAGCAGCACCCCTGGGTCCCTTGGAGGTGGGGAGCTGTTTTTT; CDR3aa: CASSTPGSLGGGELFF
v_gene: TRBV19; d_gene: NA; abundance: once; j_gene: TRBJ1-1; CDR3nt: TGTGCCAGTAGTACAGACCCACGGGGGCGAATGGACACTGAAGCTTTCTTT; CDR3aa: CASSTDPRGRMDTEAFF
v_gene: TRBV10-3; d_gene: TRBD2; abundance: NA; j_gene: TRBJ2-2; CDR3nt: TGTGCCATTTTCCGGACTAGCGGTAACACCGGGGAGCTGTTTTTT; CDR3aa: CAIFRTSGNTGELFF